This TCR beta chain was profiled in a study of blood T cell repertoires in COVID-19. Study-level information: Italy, Spain and the United States were the sources of the convalescent and acute COVID-19 samples. T cells, B-cell-depleted T cells, or PBMCs supplied cDNA or gDNA.

Per the study methods: It was from reference gene primer amplification that nucleated cell counts were estimated. Measured with immunoSEQ multiplex PCR; TCRdb has only the in-frame clones, and not every one. Clonal size and the V and J genes are those of that table, whereas D and trimming came from the DNA. This sample yields some 74,000 clones, of which about nine tenths are seen a single time; approximately 7% belongs to the top ten. V was pared by 6 bases and J by 5 bases, with 8 bases between. This CDR3 has 13 residues. The V gene's germline CDR1 is MDHEN and CDR2 SYDVKM. The genes are TRBV28 and TRBJ1-6; D not certain. Sequenced sample: peripheral blood. This TCR was recovered from a man aged 50-59 years with active COVID-19. CDR3 sequence reads: CASSRSHNSPLHF. DNA of the CDR3: TGTGCCAGCAGCCGAAGCCATAATTCACCCCTCCACTTT.